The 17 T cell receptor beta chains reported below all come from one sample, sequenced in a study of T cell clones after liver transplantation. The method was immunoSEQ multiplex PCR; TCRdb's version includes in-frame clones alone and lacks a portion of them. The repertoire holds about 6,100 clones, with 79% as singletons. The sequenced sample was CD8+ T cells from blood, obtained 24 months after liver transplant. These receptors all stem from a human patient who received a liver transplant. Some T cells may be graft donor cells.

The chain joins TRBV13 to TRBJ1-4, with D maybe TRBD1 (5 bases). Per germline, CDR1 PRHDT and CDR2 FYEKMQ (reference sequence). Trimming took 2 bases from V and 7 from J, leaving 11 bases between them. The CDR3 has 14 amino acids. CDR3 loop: CASSLLGEGEKLFF. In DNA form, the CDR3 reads TGTGCCAGCAGCTTATTGGGGGAGGGTGAAAAACTGTTTTTT. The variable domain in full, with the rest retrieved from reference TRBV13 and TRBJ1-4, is AAGVIQSPRHLIKEKRETATLKCYPIPRHDTVYWYQQGPGQDPQFLISFYEKMQSDKGSIPDRFSAQQFSDYHSELNMSSLELGDSALYFCASSLLGEGEKLFFGSGTQLSVL.

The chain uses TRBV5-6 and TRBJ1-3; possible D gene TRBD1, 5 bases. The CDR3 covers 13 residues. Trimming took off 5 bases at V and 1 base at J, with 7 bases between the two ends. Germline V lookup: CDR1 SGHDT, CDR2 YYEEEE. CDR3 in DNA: TGTGCCAGCAGTGGGGGTTCTGGAAACACCATATATTTT. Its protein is CASSGGSGNTIYF.

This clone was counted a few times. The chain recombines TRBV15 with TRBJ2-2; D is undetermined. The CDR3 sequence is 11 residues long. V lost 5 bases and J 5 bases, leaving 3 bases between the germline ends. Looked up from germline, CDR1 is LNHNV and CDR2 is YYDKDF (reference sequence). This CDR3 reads CATSGTGELFF. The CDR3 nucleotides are TGTGCCACCAGCGGGACCGGGGAGCTGTTTTTT.

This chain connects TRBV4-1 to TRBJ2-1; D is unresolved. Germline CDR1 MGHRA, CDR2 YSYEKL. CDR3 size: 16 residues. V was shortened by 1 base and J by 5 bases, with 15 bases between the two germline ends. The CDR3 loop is CASSQVLAFRDNEQFF. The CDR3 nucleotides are TGCGCCAGCAGCCAAGTTTTAGCTTTTCGGGACAATGAGCAGTTCTTC.

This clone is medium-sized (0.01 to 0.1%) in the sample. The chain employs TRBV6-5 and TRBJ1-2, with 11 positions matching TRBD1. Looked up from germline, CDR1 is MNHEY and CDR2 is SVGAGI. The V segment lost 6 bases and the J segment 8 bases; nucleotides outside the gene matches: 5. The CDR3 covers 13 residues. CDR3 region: CASRPGTGGGYTF. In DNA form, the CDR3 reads TGTGCCAGCAGGCCTGGGACAGGGGGAGGCTACACCTTC.

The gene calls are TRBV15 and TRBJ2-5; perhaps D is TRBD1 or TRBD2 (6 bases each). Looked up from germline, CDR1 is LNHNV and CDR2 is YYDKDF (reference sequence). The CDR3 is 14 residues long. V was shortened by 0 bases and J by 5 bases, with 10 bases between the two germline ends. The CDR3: CATSRDRGLETQYF. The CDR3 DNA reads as TGTGCCACCAGCAGAGATCGGGGGCTCGAGACCCAGTACTTC.

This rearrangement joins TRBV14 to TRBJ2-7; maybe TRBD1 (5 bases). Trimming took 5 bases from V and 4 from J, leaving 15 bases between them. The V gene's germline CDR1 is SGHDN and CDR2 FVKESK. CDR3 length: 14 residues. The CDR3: CASSEAGQWYEQYF. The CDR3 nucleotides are TGTGCCAGCAGCGAGGCAGGGCAATGGTACGAGCAGTACTTC.

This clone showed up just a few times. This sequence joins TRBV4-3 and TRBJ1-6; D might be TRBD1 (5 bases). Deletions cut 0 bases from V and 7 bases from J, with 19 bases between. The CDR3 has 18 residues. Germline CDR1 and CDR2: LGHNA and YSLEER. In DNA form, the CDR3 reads TGCGCCAGCAGCCAAGATTCCCCGGGGCGGGACGTGAATTCACCCCTCCACTTT. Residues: CASSQDSPGRDVNSPLHF.

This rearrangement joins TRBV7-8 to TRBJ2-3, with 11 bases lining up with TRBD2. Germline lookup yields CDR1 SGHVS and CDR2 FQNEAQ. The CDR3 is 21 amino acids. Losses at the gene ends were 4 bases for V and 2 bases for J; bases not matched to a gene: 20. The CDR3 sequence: CASSSLTGTSGSPSITDTQYF. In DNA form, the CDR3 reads TGTGCCAGCAGCTCTCTGACAGGAACTAGCGGGAGCCCCTCTATCACAGATACGCAGTATTTT.

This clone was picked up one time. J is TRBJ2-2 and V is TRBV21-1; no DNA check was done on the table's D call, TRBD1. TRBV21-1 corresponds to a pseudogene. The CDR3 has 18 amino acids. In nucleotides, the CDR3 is TGTGCCAGCAGCAAAGAGGGGACCGGACAGATGAACACCGGGGAGCTGTTTTTT. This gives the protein CASSKEGTGQMNTGELFF.

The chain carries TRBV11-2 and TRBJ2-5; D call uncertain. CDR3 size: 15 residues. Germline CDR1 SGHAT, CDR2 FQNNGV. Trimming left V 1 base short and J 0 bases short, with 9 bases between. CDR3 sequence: CASSLVFGDQETQYF. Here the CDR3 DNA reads TGTGCCAGCAGCTTAGTCTTTGGCGACCAAGAGACCCAGTACTTC. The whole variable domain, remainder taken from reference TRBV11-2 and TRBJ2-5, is EAGVAQSPRYKIIEKRQSVAFWCNPISGHATLYWYQQILGQGPKLLIQFQNNGVVDDSQLPKDRFSAERLKGVDSTLKIQPAKLEDSAVYLCASSLVFGDQETQYFGPGTRLLVL.

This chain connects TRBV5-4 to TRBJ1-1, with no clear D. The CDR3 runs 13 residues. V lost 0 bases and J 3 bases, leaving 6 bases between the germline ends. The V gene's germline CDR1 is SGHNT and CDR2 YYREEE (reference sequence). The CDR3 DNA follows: TGTGCCAGCAGCTTGGGGGAGTACACTGAAGCTTTCTTT. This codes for CASSLGEYTEAFF.

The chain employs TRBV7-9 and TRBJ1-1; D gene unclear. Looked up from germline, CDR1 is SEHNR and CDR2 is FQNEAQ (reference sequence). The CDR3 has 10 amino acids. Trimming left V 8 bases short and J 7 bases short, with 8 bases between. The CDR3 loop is CASQGVEAFF. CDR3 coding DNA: TGTGCCAGCCAAGGAGTTGAAGCTTTCTTT. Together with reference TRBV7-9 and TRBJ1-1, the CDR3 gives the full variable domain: DTGVSQNPRHKITKRGQNVTFRCDPISEHNRLYWYRQTLGQGPEFLTYFQNEAQLEKSRLLSDRFSAERPKGSFSTLEIQRTEQGDSAMYLCASQGVEAFFGQGTRLTVV.

This CDR3 is CASSQELWDSNYGYTF. The CDR3 nucleotides are TGCGCCAGCAGCCAAGAACTTTGGGACAGTAACTATGGCTACACCTTC. The J gene is TRBJ1-2, the V gene TRBV4-1; 7 nucleotides line up with TRBD1. From germline, CDR1 is MGHRA and CDR2 YSYEKL. Germline trimming cut 0 bases from V and 1 base from J; bases unmatched to any gene: 5. The CDR3 loop spans 16 amino acids.

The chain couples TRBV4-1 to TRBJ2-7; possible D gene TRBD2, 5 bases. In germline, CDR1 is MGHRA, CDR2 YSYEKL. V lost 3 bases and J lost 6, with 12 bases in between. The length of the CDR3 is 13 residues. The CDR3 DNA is TGCGCCAGCAGCCACGACCCGGGGAGCGAGCAGTACTTC. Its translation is CASSHDPGSEQYF.

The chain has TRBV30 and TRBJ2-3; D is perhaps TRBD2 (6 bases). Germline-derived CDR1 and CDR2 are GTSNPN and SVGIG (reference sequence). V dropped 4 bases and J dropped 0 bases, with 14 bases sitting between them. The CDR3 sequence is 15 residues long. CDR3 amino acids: CAWTGRLDSTDTQYF. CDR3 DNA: TGTGCCTGGACGGGTCGACTAGACAGCACAGATACGCAGTATTTT.

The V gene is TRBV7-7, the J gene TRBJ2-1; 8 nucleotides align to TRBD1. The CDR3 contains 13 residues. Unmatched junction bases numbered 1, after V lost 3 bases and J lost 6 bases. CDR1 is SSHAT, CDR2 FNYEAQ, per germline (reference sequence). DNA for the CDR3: TGTGCCAGCAGCTTCGGACAGGGCAATGAGCAGTTCTTC. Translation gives CASSFGQGNEQFF.